One sample yielded the 3 T cell receptor beta chains listed below, sequenced in a study of technical replicates of blood from four donors. Clones were sequenced by immunoSEQ multiplex PCR, and TCRdb holds only the in-frame ones, with some missing. The table includes tens of thousands of clones, about 90% detected once. What was sequenced was T cells isolated from PBMCs. Receptors originate from a human donor in good health.

This rearrangement joins TRBV5-4 to TRBJ2-2; 7 nucleotides match TRBD1. Looked up from germline, CDR1 is SGHNT and CDR2 is YYREEE (reference sequence). The CDR3 runs 14 residues. The V segment lost 3 bases and the J segment 3 bases; nucleotides outside the gene matches: 2. The CDR3 spells CASSSGQYTGELFF. The CDR3 DNA follows: TGTGCCAGCAGCTCGGGACAGTACACCGGGGAGCTGTTTTTT.

The chain couples TRBV29-1 to TRBJ2-2, with 11 bases matching TRBD2. CDR1 is SQVTM and CDR2 is ANQGSEA in the germline V gene. V shed 7 bases and J 5 bases; nucleotides not matched to a gene: 15. The length of the CDR3 is 17 residues. In nucleotides, the CDR3 is TGCAGCGCGGGGCATAGCGGGAGGGCCTTGGGAACCGGGGAGCTGTTTTTT. It specifies CSAGHSGRALGTGELFF.

The CDR3: CASSVVTDTQYF. The CDR3 region has the DNA TGTGCCAGCAGCGTAGTAACAGATACGCAGTATTTT. The chain carries TRBV9 and TRBJ2-3; D gene uncertain. Per the germline V gene, CDR1 is SGDLS and CDR2 is YYNGEE. The V gene lost 0 bases and the J gene lost 3 bases, with 2 bases spanning the gap. The CDR3 extends over 12 amino acids.